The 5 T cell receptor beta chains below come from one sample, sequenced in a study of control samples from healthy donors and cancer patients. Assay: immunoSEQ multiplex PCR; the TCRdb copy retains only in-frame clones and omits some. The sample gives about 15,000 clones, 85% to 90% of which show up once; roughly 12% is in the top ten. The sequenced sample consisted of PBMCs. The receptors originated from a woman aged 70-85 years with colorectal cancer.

The CDR3 region has the DNA TGCAGCGTTGAAGCGGGGACTAGCGGGAGTTTAGGGGAGCAGTACTTC. Residues: CSVEAGTSGSLGEQYF. The chain links TRBV29-1 to TRBJ2-7; 14 bases fit TRBD2. V shed 1 base and J 7 bases; nucleotides not matched to a gene: 9. Germline values: CDR1 SQVTM, CDR2 ANQGSEA. The CDR3 is 16 residues long.

CDR3 bases: TGTGCCAGCAGCCAAGATCCGGGGGCGCAGAGTAATGGCTACACCTTC. This codes for CASSQDPGAQSNGYTF. The chain carries TRBV14 and TRBJ1-2, with a possible D match to TRBD1 (6 bases). CDR1 and CDR2 from the germline V gene are SGHDN and FVKESK. V shed 0 bases and J shed 6 bases, with 17 bases lying between them. This CDR3 comprises 16 residues.

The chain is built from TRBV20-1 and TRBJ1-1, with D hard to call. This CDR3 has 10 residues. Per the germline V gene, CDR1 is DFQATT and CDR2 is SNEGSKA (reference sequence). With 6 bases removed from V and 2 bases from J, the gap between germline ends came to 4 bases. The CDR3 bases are TGCAGTGCGGGAAACACTGAAGCTTTCTTT. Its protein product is CSAGNTEAFF.

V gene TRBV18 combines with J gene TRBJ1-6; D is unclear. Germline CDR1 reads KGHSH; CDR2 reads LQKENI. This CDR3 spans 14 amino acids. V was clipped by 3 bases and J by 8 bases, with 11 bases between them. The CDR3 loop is CASSPESGDSPLHF. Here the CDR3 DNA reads TGTGCCAGCTCACCTGAAAGTGGGGATTCACCCCTCCACTTT. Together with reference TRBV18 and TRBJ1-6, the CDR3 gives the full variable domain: NAGVMQNPRHLVRRRGQEARLRCSPMKGHSHVYWYRQLPEEGLKFMVYLQKENIIDESGMPKERFSAEFPKEGPSILRIQQVVRGDSAAYFCASSPESGDSPLHFGNGTRLTVT.

The CDR3 region is CAISEAATGATGELFF. CDR3 nucleotide sequence: TGTGCCATCAGTGAGGCCGCAACAGGGGCCACCGGGGAGCTGTTTTTT. The V and J genes are TRBV10-3 and TRBJ2-2, with 7 bases matching TRBD1. After removal of 2 bases from V and 4 bases from J, the junction contained 7 bases not matched to a gene. CDR1 and CDR2 from the germline V gene are ENHRY and SYGVKD. This CDR3 comprises 16 residues.